This T cell receptor beta chain stems from a study of blood T cell repertoires in COVID-19. Some clones are missing from TCRdb's copy, which holds only in-frame ones; the method was immunoSEQ multiplex PCR. This table holds tens of thousands of clones, around 92% found once. In germline, CDR1 is MNHEY, CDR2 SVGAGI. Trimming stripped 0 bases from V and 0 bases from J, with 8 bases between. CDR3 length equals 15 residues. The V gene is TRBV6-5, the J gene TRBJ1-1; D is unclear. The sequence was collected from a man between 50 and 59 years old with COVID-19, enrolled during active disease. Sequencing used peripheral blood. This CDR3 reads CASSYSATVNTEAFF. CDR3 sequence (DNA): TGTGCCAGCAGTTACTCGGCTACAGTGAACACTGAAGCTTTCTTT.